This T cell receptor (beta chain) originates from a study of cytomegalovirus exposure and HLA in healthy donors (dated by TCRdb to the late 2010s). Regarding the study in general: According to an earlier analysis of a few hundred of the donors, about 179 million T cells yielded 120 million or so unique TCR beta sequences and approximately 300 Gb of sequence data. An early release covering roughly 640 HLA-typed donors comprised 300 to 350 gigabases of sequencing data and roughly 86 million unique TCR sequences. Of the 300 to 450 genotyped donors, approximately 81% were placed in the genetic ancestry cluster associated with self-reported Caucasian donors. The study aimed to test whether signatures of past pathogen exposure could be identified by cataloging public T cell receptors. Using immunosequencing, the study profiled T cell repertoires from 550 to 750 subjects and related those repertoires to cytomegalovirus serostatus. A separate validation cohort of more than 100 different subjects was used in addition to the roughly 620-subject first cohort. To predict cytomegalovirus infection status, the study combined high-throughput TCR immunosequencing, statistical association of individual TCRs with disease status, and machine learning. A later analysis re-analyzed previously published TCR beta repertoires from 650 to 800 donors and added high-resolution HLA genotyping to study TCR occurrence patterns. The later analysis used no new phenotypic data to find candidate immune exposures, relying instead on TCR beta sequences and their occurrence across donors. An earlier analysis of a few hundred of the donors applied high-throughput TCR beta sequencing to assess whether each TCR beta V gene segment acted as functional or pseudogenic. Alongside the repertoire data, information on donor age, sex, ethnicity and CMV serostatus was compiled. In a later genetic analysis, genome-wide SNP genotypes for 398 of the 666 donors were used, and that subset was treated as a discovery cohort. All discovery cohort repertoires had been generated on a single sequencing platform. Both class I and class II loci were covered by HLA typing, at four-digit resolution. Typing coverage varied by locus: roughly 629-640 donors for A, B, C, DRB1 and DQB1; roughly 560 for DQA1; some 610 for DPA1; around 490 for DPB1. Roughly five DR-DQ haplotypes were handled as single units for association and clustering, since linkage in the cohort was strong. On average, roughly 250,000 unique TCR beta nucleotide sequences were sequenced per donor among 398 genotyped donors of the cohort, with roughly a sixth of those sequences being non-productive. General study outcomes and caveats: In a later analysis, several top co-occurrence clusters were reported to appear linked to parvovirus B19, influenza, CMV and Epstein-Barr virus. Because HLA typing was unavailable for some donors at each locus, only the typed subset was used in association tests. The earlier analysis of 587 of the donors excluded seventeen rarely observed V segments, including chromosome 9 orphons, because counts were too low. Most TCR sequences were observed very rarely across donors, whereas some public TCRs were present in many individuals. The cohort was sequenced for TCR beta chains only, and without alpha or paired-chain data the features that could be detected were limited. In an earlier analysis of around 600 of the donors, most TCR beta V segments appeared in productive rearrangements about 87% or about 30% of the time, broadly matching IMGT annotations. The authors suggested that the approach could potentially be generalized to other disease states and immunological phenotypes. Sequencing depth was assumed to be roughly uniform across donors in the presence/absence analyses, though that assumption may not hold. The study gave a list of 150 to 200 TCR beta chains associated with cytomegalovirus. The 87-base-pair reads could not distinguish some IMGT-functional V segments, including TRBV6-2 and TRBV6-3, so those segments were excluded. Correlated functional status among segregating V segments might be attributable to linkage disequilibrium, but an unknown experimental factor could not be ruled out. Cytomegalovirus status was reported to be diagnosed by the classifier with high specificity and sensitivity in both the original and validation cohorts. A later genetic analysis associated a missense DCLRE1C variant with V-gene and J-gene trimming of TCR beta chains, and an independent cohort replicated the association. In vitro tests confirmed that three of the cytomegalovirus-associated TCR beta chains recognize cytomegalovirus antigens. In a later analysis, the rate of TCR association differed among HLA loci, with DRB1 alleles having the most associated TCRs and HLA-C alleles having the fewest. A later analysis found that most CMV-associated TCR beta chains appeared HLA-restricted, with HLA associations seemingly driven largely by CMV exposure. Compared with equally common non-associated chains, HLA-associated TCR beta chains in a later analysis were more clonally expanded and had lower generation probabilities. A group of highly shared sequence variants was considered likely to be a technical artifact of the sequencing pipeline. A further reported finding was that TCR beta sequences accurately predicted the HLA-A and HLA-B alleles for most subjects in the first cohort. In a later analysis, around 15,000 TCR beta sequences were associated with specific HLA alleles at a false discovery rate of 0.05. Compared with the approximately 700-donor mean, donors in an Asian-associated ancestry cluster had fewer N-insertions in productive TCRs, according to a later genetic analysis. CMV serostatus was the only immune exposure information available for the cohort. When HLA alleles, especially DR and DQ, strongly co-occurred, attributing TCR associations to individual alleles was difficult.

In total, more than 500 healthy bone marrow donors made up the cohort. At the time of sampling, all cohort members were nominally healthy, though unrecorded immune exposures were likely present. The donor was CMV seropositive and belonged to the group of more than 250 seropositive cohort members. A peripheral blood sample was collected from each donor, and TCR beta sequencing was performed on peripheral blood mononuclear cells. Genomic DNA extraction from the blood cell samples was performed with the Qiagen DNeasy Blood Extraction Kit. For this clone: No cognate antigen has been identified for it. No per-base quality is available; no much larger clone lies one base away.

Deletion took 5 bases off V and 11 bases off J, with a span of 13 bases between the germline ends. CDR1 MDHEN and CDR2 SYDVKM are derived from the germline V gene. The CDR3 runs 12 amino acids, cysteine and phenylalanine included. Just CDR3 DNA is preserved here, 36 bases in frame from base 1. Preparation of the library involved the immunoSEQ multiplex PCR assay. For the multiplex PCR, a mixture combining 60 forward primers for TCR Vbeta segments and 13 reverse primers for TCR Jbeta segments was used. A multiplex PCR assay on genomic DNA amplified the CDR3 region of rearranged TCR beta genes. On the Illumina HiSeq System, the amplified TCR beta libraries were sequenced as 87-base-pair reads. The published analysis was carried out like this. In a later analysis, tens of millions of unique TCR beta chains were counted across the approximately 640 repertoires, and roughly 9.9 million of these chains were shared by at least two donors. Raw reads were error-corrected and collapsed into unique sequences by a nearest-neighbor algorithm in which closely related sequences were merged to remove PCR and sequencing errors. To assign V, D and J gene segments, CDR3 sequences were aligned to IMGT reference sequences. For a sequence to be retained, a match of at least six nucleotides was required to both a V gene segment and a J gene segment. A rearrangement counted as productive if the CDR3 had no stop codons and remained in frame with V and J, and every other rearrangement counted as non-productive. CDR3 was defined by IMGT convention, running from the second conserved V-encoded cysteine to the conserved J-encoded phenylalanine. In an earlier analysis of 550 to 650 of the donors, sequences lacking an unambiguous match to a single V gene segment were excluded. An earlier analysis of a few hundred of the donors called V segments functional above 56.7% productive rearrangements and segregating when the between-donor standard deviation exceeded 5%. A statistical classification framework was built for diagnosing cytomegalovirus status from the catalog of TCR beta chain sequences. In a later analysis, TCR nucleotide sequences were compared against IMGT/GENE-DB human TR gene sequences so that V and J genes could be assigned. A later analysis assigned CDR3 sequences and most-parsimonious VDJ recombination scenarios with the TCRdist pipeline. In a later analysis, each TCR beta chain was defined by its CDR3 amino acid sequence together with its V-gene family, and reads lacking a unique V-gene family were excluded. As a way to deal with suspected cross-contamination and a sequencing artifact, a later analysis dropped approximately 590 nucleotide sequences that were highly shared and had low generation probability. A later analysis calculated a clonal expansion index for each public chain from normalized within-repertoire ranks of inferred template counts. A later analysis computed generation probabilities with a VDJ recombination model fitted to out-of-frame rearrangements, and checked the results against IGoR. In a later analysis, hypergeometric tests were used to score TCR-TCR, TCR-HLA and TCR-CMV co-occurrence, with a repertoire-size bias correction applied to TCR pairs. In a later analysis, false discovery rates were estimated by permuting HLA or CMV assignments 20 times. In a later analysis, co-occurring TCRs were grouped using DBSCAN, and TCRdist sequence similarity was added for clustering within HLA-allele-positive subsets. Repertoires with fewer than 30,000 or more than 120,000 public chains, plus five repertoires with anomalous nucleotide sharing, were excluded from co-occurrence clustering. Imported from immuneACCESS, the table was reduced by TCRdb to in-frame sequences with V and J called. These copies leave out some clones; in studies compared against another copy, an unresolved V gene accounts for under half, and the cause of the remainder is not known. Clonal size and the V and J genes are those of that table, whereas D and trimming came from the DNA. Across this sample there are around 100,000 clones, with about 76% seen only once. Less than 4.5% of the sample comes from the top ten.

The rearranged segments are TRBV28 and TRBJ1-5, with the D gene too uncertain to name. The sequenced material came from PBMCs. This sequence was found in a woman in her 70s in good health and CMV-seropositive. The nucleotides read TGTGCCAGCAGTGTGAGTTCTAGGTCCCAGCATTTT. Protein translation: CASSVSSRSQHF.